Shown below are 23 T cell receptor beta chains from a single sample sequenced in a study of blood T cells in healthy people across ages (dated by TCRdb to between 2014 and 2016). The method was 5' RACE. Sequenced using an Illumina HiSeq 2500. A second PCR of about 7 to 12 cycles was run with a J-beta primer mix and a sample-barcoded 5' primer. TCRdb reanalyzed the raw reads on its own, using fastp at Q25 for trimming and MiXCR for clone calling, and kept in-frame beta chains. Identical CDR3 protein sequences are pooled into one entry, listed with their most common genes and DNA. This sample comprises roughly 650,000 distinct CDR3 sequences, about a third of them detected only once. The ten most abundant clones make up roughly 15% of the sample. Sequencing was done on a sample of blood. Source of these receptors: a woman aged 80 or over in good health. Donor details come from another sample of the same person, matched by shared clones.

There are many counts of this clonotype. This rearrangement joins TRBV13 to TRBJ2-1; 7 bases map to TRBD1. Unmatched junction bases numbered 8, after V lost 8 bases and J lost 7 bases. CDR3 length: 13 residues. Looked up from germline, CDR1 is PRHDT and CDR2 is FYEKMQ (reference sequence). The CDR3 protein is CASAASQGNEQFF. The CDR3, as DNA: TGTGCCAGCGCGGCCTCACAGGGGAATGAGCAGTTCTTC.

The rearrangement uses TRBV6-2 or TRBV6-3 and TRBJ1-3; D call uncertain. The V gene lost 6 bases and the J gene lost 3 bases, with 6 bases spanning the gap. This CDR3 has 12 amino acids. Per germline, CDR1 MNHEY and CDR2 SVGEGT. CDR3 loop: CASRENGNTIYF. In DNA, the CDR3 is TGTGCCAGCAGGGAAAATGGAAACACCATATATTTT.

The chain couples TRBV5-1 to TRBJ2-1; TRBD2 matches 7 bases. This CDR3 comprises 14 residues. Trimming removed 3 bases from V and 3 bases from J; junction bases left unmatched: 3. Germline V gene sequence: CDR1 SGHRS, CDR2 YFSETQ. In DNA form, the CDR3 reads TGCGCCAGCAGCTACGGCGGGGGCTACAATGAGCAGTTCTTC. It translates to CASSYGGGYNEQFF.

This chain joins TRBV7-8 and TRBJ2-1, with D possibly TRBD2 on 6 matching bases. CDR3 size: 15 residues. CDR1 and CDR2 (germline): SGHVS, FQNEAQ. The V end lost 2 bases, the J end lost 5 bases, and 13 bases lay between the germline ends. For the CDR3, the DNA is TGTGCCAGCAGCTTATCTGCTAGCGCCCACAATGAGCAGTTCTTC. It specifies CASSLSASAHNEQFF.

This clonotype came up a few times. The CDR3 is CAWSVPETQYF. In DNA, the CDR3 is TGTGCCTGGAGTGTACCAGAGACCCAGTACTTC. The rearrangement joins TRBV30 to TRBJ2-5; D is undetermined. The germline gives CDR1 GTSNPN, CDR2 SVGIG (reference sequence). The CDR3 consists of 11 residues. V was shortened by 0 bases and J by 4 bases, with 3 bases between the two germline ends.

This clonotype was observed at least ten times. The rearrangement links TRBV10-3 to TRBJ1-2, with TRBD1 matching 7 bases. Germline CDR1 reads ENHRY; CDR2 reads SYGVKD. The CDR3 has 17 amino acids. The ends lost 8 bases at V and 0 bases at J; junction bases unmatched: 15. The CDR3 here is CAIQGRQGLSANYGYTF. DNA for the CDR3: TGTGCCATCCAAGGGAGACAGGGTTTGTCAGCTAACTATGGCTACACCTTC.

The gene calls are TRBV4-2 and TRBJ2-3; D not certain. V gave up 1 base and J gave up 4 bases, with 9 bases separating them. The germline gives CDR1 LGHNA, CDR2 YNFKEQ. The CDR3 extends over 14 amino acids. The CDR3 spells CASSQGVAPDTQYF. CDR3 DNA sequence: TGTGCCAGCAGCCAAGGGGTAGCCCCAGATACGCAGTATTTT.

This clonotype was found a few times. The chain has TRBV28 and TRBJ2-1, with D perhaps matching TRBD2 (6 bases). Looked up from germline, CDR1 is MDHEN and CDR2 is SYDVKM. The CDR3 length is 15 residues. V lost 6 bases to trimming and J lost 8 bases, with 20 bases between them. DNA for the CDR3: TGTGCCAGCAGCCCCCCGGGGGATATTTTCTATGAGCAGTTCTTC. Its protein product is CASSPPGDIFYEQFF.

This clonotype was seen many times. Written as DNA, the CDR3 is TGCAGTGCAAGTGGGCCTACCGGTTACGAGCAGTACTTC. Translating gives CSASGPTGYEQYF. The chain employs TRBV20-1 and TRBJ2-7; no firm D call. Between the trimmed V and J ends, which lost 6 bases and 4 bases, there was a span of 16 bases. CDR3 size: 13 residues. Germline loops: CDR1 DFQATT, CDR2 SNEGSKA (reference sequence).

Worth noting for this clonotype: Given a much more abundant clone one base away, this may be a read error. This chain uses TRBV7-8 with TRBJ2-5; 7 bases map to TRBD1. The CDR3 runs 17 residues. Germline V CDR1 and CDR2: SGHVS, FQNEAQ. CDR3 sequence (DNA): TGTGCCAGCAGCCCAGGGACAGTCGTCCCCGCCAAGGAGATCCAGTACTTC. It is translated as CASSPGTVVPAKEIQYF.

This clonotype was recorded only once. A clone one base away is much larger, so this may be a read error. The genes are TRBV5-1 and TRBJ2-3; D is possibly TRBD1 or TRBD2 (6 bases each). CDR1 SGHRS and CDR2 YFSETQ come from the germline V gene. The CDR3 is made up of 17 amino acids. CDR3 protein: CTSSPQPGGGGTDTQYF. The CDR3 bases are TGCACCAGCAGCCCCCAGCCCGGGGGCGGAGGCACAGATACGCAGTATTTT.

A note on this clonotype: Since a much larger clone is just one base distant, this may be a read error. The J gene is TRBJ2-1, the V gene TRBV30; weak D call: TRBD1 (5 bases). The germline CDR1 and CDR2 sequences are GTSNPN and SVGIG (reference sequence). Trimming cost V 3 bases and J 7 bases, with 13 bases left between them. This CDR3 spans 13 amino acids. CDR3 region: CAWSREEWNEQFF. CDR3 nucleotides: TGTGCCTGGAGCAGGGAAGAATGGAATGAGCAGTTCTTC.

The rearrangement links TRBV7-2 to TRBJ2-7, with D possibly being TRBD2 (6 bases). Germline V lookup: CDR1 SGHTA, CDR2 FQGNSA. The CDR3 is made up of 15 amino acids. V was clipped by 5 bases and J by 5 bases, with 19 bases between them. The DNA of the CDR3 is TGTGCCAGCAGCAAGGACTATATGGGACGGAACGAGCAGTACTTC. Translation: CASSKDYMGRNEQYF.

This clonotype has a handful of counts. Possible read error: a much larger clone is one base away. The gene calls are TRBV7-2 and TRBJ2-1; D is unresolved. The end of the DNA fits TRBJ2-7 better, so the J call may be wrong. The CDR3 is made up of 18 amino acids. CDR1 and CDR2 from the germline V gene are SGHTA and FQGNSA. CDR3 loop: CASSLAPAGRSSYNEQYF. CDR3 in DNA: TGTGCCAGCAGCTTAGCGCCAGCAGGCCGAAGCTCCTACAATGAGCAGTACTTC.

The rearrangement links TRBV20-1 to TRBJ2-1; no reliable D call. The germline V gene has CDR1 DFQATT and CDR2 SNEGSKA (reference sequence). This CDR3 has 11 residues. The V end lost 3 bases, the J end lost 8 bases, and 8 bases lay between the germline ends. CDR3 coding DNA: TGCAGTGCTAGTTTTCTCGATGAGCAGTTCTTC. As protein: CSASFLDEQFF.

This clonotype was seen only a few times. A much more abundant neighbour one base away suggests this may be a read error. The chain is built from TRBV7-8 and TRBJ2-1; weak D call: TRBD1 (5 bases). Germline assignment: CDR1 SGHVS and CDR2 FQNEAQ. Trimming took 2 bases from V and 1 from J, leaving 12 bases between them. The CDR3 length is 16 residues. The CDR3 DNA reads TGTGCCAGCAGCTTAAAGGCAGGGTGGTCCTACAATGAGCAGTTCTTC. Translating it yields CASSLKAGWSYNEQFF.

CDR3 DNA: TGCGCCAGCATCCTAGCGGGAGAAGGAACCGGGGAGCTGTTTTTT. It yields the protein CASILAGEGTGELFF. The chain links TRBV5-1 to TRBJ2-2, with TRBD2 identical over 10 bases. Per germline, CDR1 SGHRS and CDR2 YFSETQ. V was pared by 6 bases and J by 5 bases, with 7 bases of the junction left unmatched. CDR3 length: 15 residues.

This clonotype occurred a few times. The gene calls are TRBV3-1 and TRBJ2-1; 9 bases match TRBD2. Germline V gene lookup returns CDR1 LGHDT and CDR2 YNNKEL (reference sequence). With V trimmed by 0 bases and J by 10 bases, 16 bases remained unmatched. This CDR3 spans 18 amino acids. Here the CDR3 reads CASSQEGRGGFKVGEQFF. For the CDR3, the DNA is TGTGCCAGCAGCCAAGAAGGGCGGGGGGGCTTTAAAGTTGGAGAGCAGTTCTTC.

This clonotype was observed many times. This sequence joins TRBV20-1 and TRBJ2-5; D might be TRBD1 (6 bases). V lost 6 bases and J 4 bases, leaving 18 bases between the germline ends. The CDR3 extends over 14 amino acids. CDR1 and CDR2 from the germline V gene are DFQATT and SNEGSKA (reference sequence). CDR3 protein: CSAEDRGPGETQYF. In DNA form, the CDR3 reads TGCAGTGCCGAGGACAGAGGGCCGGGAGAGACCCAGTACTTC.

The chain uses TRBV7-2 and TRBJ2-3; TRBD2 agrees at 9 bases. The CDR3 runs 16 residues. The V gene's germline CDR1 is SGHTA and CDR2 FQGNSA. The junction had 9 bases not matched to a gene; V was cut back by 2 bases and J by 6 bases. The chain's CDR3 is CASSLRWREGRDTQYF. CDR3 DNA: TGTGCCAGCAGCTTACGGTGGCGGGAGGGCCGGGATACGCAGTATTTT.

Ten or more counts support this clonotype. The chain recombines TRBV5-5 with TRBJ1-2; D gene ambiguous. The CDR3 spans 17 residues. Germline CDR1 reads SGHKS; CDR2 reads YYEKEE (reference sequence). V was shortened by 0 bases and J by 2 bases, with 17 bases between the two germline ends. CDR3 DNA: TGTGCCAGCAGCTTGGGGACCCCTCTAACGGGAAACTATGGCTACACCTTC. Its protein is CASSLGTPLTGNYGYTF.

This clonotype was seen repeatedly, ten times or more. The chain links TRBV15 to TRBJ1-1; D unclear. The germline CDR1 and CDR2 sequences are LNHNV and YYDKDF (reference sequence). The CDR3 runs 14 residues. V was shortened by 0 bases and J by 0 bases, with 5 bases between the two germline ends. The CDR3 DNA follows: TGTGCCACCAGCAGAGACATGATGAACACTGAAGCTTTCTTT. Its protein is CATSRDMMNTEAFF.

To note about this clonotype: One end of the junction does not line up with germline, which may come from a read error. The genes are TRBV12-3 or TRBV12-4 and TRBJ2-3; the D is unclear. The CDR3 sequence is 15 residues long. Written as DNA, the CDR3 is TGTGCCAGCACCGACGACCGATATCGCGCAGATGCGCAGTATTTT. Amino acids: CASTDDRYRADAQYF.